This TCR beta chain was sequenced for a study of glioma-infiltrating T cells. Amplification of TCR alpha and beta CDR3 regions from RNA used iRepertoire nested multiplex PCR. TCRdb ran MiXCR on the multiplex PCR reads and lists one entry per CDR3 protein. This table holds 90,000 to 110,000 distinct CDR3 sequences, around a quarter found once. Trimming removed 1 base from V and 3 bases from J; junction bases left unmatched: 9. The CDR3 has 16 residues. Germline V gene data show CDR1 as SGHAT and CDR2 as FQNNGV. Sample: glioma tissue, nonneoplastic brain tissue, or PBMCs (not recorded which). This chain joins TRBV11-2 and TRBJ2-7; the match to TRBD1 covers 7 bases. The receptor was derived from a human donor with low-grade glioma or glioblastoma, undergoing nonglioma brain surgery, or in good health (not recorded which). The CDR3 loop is CASSLVRGRGFYEQYF. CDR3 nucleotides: TGTGCCAGCAGCTTAGTAAGGGGGCGAGGATTCTACGAGCAGTACTTC.